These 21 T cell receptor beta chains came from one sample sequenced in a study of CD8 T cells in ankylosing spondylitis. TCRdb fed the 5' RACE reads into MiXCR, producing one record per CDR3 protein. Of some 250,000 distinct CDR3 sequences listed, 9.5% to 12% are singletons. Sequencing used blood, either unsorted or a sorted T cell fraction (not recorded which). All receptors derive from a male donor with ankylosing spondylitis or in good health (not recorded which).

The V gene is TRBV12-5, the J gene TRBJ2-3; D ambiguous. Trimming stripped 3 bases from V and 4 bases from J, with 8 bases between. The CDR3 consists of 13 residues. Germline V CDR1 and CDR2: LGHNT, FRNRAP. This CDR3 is CASGLGGADTQYF. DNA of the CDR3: TGTGCTAGTGGTTTAGGCGGCGCAGATACGCAGTATTTT. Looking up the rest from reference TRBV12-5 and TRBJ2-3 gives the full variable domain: DARVTQTPRHKVTEMGQEVTMRCQPILGHNTVFWYRQTMMQGLELLAYFRNRAPLDDSGMPKDRFSAEMPDATLATLKIQPSEPRDSAVYFCASGLGGADTQYFGPGTRLTVL.

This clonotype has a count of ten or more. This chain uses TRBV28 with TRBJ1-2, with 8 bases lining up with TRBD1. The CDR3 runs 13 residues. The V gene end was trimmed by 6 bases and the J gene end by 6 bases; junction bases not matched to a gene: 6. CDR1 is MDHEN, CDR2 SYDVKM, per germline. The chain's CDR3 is CASSLTGVHGYTF. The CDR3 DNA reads TGTGCCAGCAGCTTGACAGGGGTACATGGCTACACCTTC.

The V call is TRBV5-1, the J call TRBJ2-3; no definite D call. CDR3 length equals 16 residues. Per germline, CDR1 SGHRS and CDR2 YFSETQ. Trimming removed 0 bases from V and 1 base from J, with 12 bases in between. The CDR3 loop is CASSLAPLGRTDTQYF. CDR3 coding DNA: TGCGCCAGCAGCTTGGCACCTCTAGGTCGCACAGATACGCAGTATTTT.

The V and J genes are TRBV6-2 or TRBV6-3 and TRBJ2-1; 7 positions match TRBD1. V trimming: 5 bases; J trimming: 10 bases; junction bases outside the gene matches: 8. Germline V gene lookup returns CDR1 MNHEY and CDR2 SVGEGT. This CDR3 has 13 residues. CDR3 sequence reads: CASSPTGSGEQFF. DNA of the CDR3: TGTGCCAGCAGTCCGACAGGGTCGGGGGAGCAGTTCTTC.

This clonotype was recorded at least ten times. The CDR3 coding sequence is TGTGCCAGCAGCCTGACAGGCGACAATTCACCCCTCCACTTT. Translated: CASSLTGDNSPLHF. The genes are TRBV9 and TRBJ1-6, with TRBD1 as a possible D gene (6 bases). The CDR3 runs 14 residues. Germline lookup yields CDR1 SGDLS and CDR2 YYNGEE. Trimming pared 4 bases from V and 7 bases from J, leaving 12 bases between.

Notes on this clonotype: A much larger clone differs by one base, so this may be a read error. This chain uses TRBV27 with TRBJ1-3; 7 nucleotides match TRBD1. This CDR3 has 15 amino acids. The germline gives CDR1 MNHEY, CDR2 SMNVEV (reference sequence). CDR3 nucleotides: TGTGCCAGCAGTTCGAGGGGGCCTGGGGGAAACGCCATATATTTT. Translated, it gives CASSSRGPGGNAIYF.

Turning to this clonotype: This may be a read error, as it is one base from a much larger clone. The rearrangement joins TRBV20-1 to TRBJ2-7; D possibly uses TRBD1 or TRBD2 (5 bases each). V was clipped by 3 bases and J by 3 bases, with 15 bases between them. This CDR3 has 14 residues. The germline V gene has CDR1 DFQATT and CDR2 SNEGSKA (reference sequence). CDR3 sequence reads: CSASSGRLVYEQYF. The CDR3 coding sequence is TGCAGTGCTAGCTCGGGACGGCTTGTCTACGAGCAGTACTTC.

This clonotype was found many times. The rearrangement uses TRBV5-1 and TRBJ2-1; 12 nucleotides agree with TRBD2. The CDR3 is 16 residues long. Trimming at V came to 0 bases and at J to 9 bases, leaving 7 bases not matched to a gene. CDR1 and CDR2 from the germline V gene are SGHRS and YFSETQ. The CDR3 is CASSLGLLAGGGEQFF. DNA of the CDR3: TGCGCCAGCAGCTTGGGTTTACTAGCGGGGGGAGGTGAGCAGTTCTTC.

The CDR3 region is CASSSKKPGTGVDEKLFF. CDR3 sequence (DNA): TGTGCCAGCAGCTCTAAGAAACCGGGGACAGGGGTCGACGAAAAACTGTTTTTT. The V gene is TRBV11-1, the J gene TRBJ1-4, with 10 bases that match TRBD1. Germline CDR1 and CDR2: SGHAT and FQDESV (reference sequence). V lost 4 bases to trimming and J lost 8 bases; unmatched junction nucleotides: 16. The CDR3 contains 18 residues.

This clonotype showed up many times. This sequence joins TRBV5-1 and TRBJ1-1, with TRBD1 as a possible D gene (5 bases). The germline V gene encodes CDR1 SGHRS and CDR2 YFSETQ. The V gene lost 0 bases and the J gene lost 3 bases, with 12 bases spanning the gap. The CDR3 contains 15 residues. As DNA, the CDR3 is TGCGCCAGCAGCTTGGCGCAGGGAAAACACACTGAAGCTTTCTTT. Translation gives CASSLAQGKHTEAFF. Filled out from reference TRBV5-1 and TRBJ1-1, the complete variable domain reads KAGVTQTPRYLIKTRGQQVTLSCSPISGHRSVSWYQQTPGQGLQFLFEYFSETQRNKGNFPGRFSGRQFSNSRSEMNVSTLELGDSALYLCASSLAQGKHTEAFFGQGTRLTVV.

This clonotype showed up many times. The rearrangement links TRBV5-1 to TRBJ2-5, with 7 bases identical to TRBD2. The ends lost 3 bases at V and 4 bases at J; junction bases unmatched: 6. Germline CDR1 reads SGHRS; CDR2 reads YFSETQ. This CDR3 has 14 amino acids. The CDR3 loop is CASSWGGDGETQYF. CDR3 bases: TGCGCCAGCAGCTGGGGGGGGGATGGAGAGACCCAGTACTTC.

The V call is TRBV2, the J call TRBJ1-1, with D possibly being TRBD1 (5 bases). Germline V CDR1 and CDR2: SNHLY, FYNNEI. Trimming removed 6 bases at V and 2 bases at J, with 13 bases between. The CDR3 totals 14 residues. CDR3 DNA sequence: TGTGCCAGCAGCAAGGACACGTATAACACTGAAGCTTTCTTT. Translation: CASSKDTYNTEAFF.

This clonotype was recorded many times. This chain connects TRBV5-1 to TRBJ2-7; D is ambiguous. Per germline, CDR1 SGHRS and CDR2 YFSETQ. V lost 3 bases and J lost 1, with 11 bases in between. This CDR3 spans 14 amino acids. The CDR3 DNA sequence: TGCGCCAGCAGCTCGACTGGACGGTCCTACGAGCAGTACTTC. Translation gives CASSSTGRSYEQYF.

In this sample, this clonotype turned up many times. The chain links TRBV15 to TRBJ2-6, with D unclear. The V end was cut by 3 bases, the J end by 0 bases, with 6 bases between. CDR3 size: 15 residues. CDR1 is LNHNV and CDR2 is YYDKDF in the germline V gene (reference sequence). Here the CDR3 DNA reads TGTGCCACCAGCAGCCAAAGCTCTGGGGCCAACGTCCTGACTTTC. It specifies CATSSQSSGANVLTF.

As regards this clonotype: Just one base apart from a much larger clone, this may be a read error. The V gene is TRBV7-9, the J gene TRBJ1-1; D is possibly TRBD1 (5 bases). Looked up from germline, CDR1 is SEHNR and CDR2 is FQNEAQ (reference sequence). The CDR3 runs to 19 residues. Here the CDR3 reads CVSSLTGKGPEQMNTEAFF. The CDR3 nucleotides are TGTGTCAGCAGCCTCACCGGGAAGGGACCGGAGCAAATGAACACTGAAGCTTTCTTT.

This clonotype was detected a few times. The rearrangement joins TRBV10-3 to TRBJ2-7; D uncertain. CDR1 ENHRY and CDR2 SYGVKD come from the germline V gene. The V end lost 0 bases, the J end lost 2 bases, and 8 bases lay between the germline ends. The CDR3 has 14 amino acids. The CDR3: CAISESIQTYEQYF. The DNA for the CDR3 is TGTGCCATCAGTGAGTCGATACAGACCTACGAGCAGTACTTC.

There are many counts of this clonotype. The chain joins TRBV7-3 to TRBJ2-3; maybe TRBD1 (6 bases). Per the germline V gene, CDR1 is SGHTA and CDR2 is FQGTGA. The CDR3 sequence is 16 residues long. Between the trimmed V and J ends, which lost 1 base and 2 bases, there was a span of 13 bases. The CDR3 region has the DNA TGTGCCAGCAGCTTAAACCTGGGACAACTCACAGATACGCAGTATTTT. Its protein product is CASSLNLGQLTDTQYF.

CDR3 sequence reads: CASSIWPDSRYTF. The CDR3, as DNA: TGTGCCAGTAGTATCTGGCCGGACAGTCGCTACACCTTC. V is TRBV19 and J is TRBJ1-2, with a tentative D call TRBD1 (6 bases). V gave up 3 bases and J gave up 9 bases, with 14 bases separating them. Germline CDR1 reads LNHDA; CDR2 reads SQIVND (reference sequence). The CDR3 is made up of 13 amino acids.

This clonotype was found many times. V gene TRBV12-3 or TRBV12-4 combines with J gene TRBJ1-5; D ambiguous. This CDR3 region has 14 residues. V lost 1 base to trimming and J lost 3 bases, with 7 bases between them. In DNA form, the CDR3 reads TGTGCCAGCAGTTTAGGCAGTTCCAATCAGCCCCAGCATTTT. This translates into CASSLGSSNQPQHF.

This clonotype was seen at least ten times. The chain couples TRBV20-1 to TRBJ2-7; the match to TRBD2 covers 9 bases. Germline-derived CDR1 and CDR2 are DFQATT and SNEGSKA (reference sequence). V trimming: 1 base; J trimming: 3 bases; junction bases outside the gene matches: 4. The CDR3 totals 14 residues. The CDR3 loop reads CSARGELAGYEQYF. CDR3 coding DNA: TGCAGTGCTAGAGGGGAACTAGCGGGCTACGAGCAGTACTTC.

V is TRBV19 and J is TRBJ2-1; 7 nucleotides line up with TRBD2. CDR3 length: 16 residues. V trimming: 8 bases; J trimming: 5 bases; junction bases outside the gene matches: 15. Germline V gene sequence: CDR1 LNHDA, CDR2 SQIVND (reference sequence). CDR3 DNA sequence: TGTGCCAGTCGCCGCCGCGGAGCGGGGTGGGACAATGAGCAGTTCTTC. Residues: CASRRRGAGWDNEQFF.